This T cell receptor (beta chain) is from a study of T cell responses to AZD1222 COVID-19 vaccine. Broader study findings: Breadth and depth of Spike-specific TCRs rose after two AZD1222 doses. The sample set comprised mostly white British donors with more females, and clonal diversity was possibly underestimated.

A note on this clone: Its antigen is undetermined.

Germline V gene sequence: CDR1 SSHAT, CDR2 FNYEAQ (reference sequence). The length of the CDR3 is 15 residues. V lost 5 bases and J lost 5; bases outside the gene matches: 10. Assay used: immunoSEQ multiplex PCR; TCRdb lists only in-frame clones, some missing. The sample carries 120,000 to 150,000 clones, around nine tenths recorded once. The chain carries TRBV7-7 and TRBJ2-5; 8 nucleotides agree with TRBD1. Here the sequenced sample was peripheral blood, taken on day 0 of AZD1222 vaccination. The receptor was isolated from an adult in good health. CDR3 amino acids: CASSIERTGWETQYF. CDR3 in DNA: TGTGCCAGCAGCATCGAAAGGACAGGGTGGGAGACCCAGTACTTC.